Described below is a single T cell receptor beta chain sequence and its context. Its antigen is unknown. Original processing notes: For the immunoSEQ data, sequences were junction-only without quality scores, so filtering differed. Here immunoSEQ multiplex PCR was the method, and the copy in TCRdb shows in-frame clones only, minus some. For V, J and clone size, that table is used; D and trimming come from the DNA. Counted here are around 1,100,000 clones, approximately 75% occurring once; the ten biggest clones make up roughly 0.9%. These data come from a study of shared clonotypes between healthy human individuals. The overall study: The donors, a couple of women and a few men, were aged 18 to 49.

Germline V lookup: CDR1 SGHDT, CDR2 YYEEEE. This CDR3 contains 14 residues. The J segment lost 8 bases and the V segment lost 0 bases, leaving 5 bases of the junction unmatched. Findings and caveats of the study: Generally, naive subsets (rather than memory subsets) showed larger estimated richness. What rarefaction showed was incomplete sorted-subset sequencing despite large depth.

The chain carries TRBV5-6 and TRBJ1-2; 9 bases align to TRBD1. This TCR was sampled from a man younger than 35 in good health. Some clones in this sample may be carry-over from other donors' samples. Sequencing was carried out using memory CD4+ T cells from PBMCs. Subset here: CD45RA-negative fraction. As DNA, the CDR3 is TGTGCCAGCAGCTTGGACGGGACAGGGACCGGCTACACCTTC. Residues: CASSLDGTGTGYTF.